A selection of T cell receptor beta chains follows, all from one sample in a study of shared clonotypes between healthy human individuals. The assay was immunoSEQ multiplex PCR, and TCRdb's table has in-frame clones only and misses some. Of millions of clones in the sample, around 93% are singletons; the top ten hold roughly 1.8%. The sequenced sample consisted of naive CD8+ T cells from PBMCs. Receptor source: a man aged 18 to 30 in good health. Some clones in this sample may be carry-over from other donors' samples. The conserved cysteine and the conserved F or W are not part of the CDR3 here. Size values are once, few and many counts, or a class for expanded clones, and some rows have none.

v_call	clone_size	j_call	cdr3_aa
TRBV7-9	.	TRBJ2-3	ASSSWDGGTDTQY
TRBV7-3	.	TRBJ2-1	ASSPEGGYNEQF
TRBV5-4	.	TRBJ2-7	ASSWDRGLAYEQY
TRBV5-1	.	TRBJ2-1	ASSAMTPRDEQF
TRBV27	once	TRBJ1-1	ASSSIQTGTAF
TRBV5-8	.	TRBJ1-1	ASSFGGRDRVYGAEAF
TRBV19	once	TRBJ2-7	ASSMSSYEQY
TRBV10-3	.	TRBJ2-3	AISEDPTSGDTTDTQY
TRBV2	.	TRBJ1-1	ASSEAGPNEAF
TRBV29-1	.	TRBJ1-1	SVEDGTASWDTEAF
TRBV18	.	TRBJ2-1	ASSPPALAGVYNEQF
TRBV27	.	TRBJ2-7	ASSLTRSYEQY
TRBV27	.	TRBJ2-3	ASSLSRGEVSDTQY
TRBV5-1	.	TRBJ1-1	ASSLAGQNTEAF
TRBV9	.	TRBJ2-3	ASSESSTDTQY
TRBV11-1	once	TRBJ1-2	ASSRTGGDYT
TRBV7-9	once	TRBJ2-7	ASSLVRVSGAAYEQY
TRBV9	.	TRBJ1-4	ASQGGL
TRBV9	.	TRBJ1-2	ASSVGKDRANYGYT
TRBV15	.	TRBJ2-7	ATSSQTGGNSYEQY
TRBV5-6	once	TRBJ2-1	ASSPPPTSGKYNEQF
TRBV5-1	.	TRBJ2-7	ASSLGTVPYEQY
TRBV7-6	once	TRBJ2-7	ASSTGTVGYEQY